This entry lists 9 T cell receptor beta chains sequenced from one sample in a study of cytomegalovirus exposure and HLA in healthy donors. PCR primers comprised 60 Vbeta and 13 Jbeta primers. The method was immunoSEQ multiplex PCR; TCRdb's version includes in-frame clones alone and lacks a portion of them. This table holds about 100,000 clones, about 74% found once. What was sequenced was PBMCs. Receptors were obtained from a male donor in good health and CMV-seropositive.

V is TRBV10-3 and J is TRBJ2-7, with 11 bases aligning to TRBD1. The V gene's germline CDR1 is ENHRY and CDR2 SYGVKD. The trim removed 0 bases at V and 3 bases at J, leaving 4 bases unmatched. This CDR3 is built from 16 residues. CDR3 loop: CAISESIGTGGYEQYF. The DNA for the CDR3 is TGTGCCATCAGTGAGTCGATAGGGACAGGGGGCTACGAGCAGTACTTC.

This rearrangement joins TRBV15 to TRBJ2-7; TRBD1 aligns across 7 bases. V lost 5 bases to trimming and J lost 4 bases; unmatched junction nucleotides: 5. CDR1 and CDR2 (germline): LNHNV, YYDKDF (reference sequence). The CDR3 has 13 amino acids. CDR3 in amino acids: CATSFRDSYEQYF. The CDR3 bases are TGTGCCACCAGCTTCAGGGACAGTTACGAGCAGTACTTC. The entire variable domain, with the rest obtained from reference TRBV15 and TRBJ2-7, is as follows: DAMVIQNPRYQVTQFGKPVTLSCSQTLNHNVMYWYQQKSSQAPKLLFHYYDKDFNNEADTPDNFQSRRPNTSFCFLDIRSPGLGDTAMYLCATSFRDSYEQYFGPGTRLTVT.

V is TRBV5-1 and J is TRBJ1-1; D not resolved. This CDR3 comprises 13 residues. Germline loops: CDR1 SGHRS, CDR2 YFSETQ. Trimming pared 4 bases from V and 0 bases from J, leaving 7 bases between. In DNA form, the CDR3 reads TGCGCCAGCAGCATCGGGGTGAACACTGAAGCTTTCTTT. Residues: CASSIGVNTEAFF.

CDR3 sequence (DNA): TGTGCCAGCAGGGTTACCAACAGTAAGACCCAGTACTTC. This sequence encodes CASRVTNSKTQYF. This chain connects TRBV2 to TRBJ2-5; no clear D gene. CDR1 SNHLY and CDR2 FYNNEI come from the germline V gene. Trimming took 6 bases from V and 6 from J, leaving 14 bases between them. CDR3 length: 13 amino acids.

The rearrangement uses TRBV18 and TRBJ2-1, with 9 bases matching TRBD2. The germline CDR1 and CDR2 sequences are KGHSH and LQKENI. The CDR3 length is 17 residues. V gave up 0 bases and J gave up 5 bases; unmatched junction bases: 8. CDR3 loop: CASSPPPGLAYDNEQFF. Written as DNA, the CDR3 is TGTGCCAGCTCACCACCGCCAGGACTAGCGTATGACAATGAGCAGTTCTTC.

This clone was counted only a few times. CDR3 loop: CASSRDSLQPQHF. The CDR3 bases are TGTGCCAGCAGCCGGGACAGCCTACAGCCCCAGCATTTT. This rearrangement joins TRBV7-2 to TRBJ1-5, with 7 bases aligning to TRBD1. Germline V lookup: CDR1 SGHTA, CDR2 FQGNSA. V dropped 5 bases and J dropped 7; count of bases not matched to a gene: 5. CDR3 length: 13 amino acids.

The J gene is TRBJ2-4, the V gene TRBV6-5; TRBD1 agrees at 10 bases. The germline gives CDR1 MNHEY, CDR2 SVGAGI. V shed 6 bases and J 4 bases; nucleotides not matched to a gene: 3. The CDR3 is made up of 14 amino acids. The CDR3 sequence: CASRPDRGKNIQYF. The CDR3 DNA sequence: TGTGCCAGCAGACCGGACAGGGGGAAAAACATTCAGTACTTC.

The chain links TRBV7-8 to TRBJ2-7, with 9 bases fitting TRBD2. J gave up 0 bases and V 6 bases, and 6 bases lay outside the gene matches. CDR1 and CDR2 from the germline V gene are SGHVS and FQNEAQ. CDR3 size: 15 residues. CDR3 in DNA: TGTGCCAGCAGTCTTCTAGCGGGGAGCTCCTACGAGCAGTACTTC. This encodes CASSLLAGSSYEQYF.

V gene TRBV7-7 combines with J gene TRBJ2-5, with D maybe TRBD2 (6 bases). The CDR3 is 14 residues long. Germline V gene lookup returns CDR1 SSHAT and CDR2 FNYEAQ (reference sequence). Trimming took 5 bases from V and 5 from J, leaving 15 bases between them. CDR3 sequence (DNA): TGTGCCAGCAGCCCCCCGGGACTGGGGGAGACCCAGTACTTC. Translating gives CASSPPGLGETQYF. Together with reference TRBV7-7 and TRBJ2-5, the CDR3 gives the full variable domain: GAGVSQSPRYKVTKRGQDVTLRCDPISSHATLYWYQQALGQGPEFLTYFNYEAQPDKSGLPSDRFSAERPEGSISTLTIQRTEQRDSAMYRCASSPPGLGETQYFGPGTRLLVL.